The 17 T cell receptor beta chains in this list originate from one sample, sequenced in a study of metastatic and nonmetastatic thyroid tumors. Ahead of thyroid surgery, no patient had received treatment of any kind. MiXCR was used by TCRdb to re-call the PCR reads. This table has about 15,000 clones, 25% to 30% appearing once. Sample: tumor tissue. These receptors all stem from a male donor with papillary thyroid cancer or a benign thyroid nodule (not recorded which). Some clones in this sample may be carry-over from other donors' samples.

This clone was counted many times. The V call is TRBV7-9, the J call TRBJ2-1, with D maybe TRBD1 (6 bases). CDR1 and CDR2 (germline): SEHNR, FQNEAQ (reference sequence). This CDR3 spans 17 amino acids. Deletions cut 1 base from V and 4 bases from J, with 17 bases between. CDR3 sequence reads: CASSLVDPGTLYNEQFF. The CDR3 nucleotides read TGTGCCAGCAGCTTAGTTGACCCCGGGACACTTTACAATGAGCAGTTCTTC.

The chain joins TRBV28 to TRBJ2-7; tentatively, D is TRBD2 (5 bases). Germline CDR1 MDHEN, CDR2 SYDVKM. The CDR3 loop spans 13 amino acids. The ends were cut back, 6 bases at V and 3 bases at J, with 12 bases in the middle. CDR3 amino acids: CASSGVLVYEQYF. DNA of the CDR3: TGTGCCAGCAGCGGGGTTTTGGTCTACGAGCAGTACTTC.

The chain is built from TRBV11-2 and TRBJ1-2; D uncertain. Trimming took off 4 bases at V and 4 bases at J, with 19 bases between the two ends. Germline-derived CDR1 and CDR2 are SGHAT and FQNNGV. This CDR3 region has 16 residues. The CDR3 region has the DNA TGTGCCAGCAGCTCTCAAATCCCGCCGAGAAGCTATGGCTACACCTTC. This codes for CASSSQIPPRSYGYTF. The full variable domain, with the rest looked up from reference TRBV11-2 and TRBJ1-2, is EAGVAQSPRYKIIEKRQSVAFWCNPISGHATLYWYQQILGQGPKLLIQFQNNGVVDDSQLPKDRFSAERLKGVDSTLKIQPAKLEDSAVYLCASSSQIPPRSYGYTFGSGTRLTVV.

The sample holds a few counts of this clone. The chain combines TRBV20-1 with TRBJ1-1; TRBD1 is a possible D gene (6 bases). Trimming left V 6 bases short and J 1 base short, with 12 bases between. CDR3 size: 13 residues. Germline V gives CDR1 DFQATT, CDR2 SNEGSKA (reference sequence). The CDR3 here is CSARGWANTEAFF. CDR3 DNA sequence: TGCAGTGCCAGGGGCTGGGCGAACACTGAAGCTTTCTTT.

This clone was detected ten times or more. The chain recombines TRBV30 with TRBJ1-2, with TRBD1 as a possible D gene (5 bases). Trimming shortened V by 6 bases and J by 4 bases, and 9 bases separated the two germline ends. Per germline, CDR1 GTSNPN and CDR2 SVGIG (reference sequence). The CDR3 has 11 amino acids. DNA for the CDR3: TGTGCCTGTCGGGACGCCTATGGCTACACCTTC. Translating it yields CACRDAYGYTF.

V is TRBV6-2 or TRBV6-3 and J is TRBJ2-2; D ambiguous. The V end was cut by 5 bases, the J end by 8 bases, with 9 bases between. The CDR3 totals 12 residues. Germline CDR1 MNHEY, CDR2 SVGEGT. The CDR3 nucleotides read TGTGCCAGCAGTACCGGTTCGGGGGAGCTGTTTTTT. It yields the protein CASSTGSGELFF.

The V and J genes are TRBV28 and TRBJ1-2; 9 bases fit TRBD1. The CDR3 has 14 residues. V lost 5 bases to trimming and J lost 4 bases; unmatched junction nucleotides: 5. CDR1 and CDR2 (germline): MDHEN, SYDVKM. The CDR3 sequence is CASSGDRDGYGYTF. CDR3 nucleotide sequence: TGTGCCAGCAGTGGGGACAGGGATGGCTATGGCTACACCTTC.

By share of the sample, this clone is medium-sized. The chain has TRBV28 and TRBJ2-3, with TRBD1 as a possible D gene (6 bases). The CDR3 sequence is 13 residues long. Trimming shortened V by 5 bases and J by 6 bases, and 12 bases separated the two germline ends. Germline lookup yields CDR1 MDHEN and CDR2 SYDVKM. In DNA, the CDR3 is TGTGCCAGCAGTAAACAGGGTTGGGATACGCAGTATTTT. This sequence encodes CASSKQGWDTQYF.

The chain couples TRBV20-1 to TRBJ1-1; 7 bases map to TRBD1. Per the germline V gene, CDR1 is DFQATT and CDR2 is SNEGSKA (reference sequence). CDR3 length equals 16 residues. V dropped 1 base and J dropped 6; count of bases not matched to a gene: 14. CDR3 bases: TGCAGTGCTAGAGGGACGAGGGGGCGCGGGGCCCCTGAAGCTTTCTTT. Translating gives CSARGTRGRGAPEAFF.

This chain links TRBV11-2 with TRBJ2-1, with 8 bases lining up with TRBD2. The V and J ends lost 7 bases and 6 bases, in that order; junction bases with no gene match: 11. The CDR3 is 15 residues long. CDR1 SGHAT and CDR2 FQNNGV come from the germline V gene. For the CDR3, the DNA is TGTGCCAGCATCCGATCGGGGGGGCTTCTCAATGAGCAGTTCTTC. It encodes CASIRSGGLLNEQFF.

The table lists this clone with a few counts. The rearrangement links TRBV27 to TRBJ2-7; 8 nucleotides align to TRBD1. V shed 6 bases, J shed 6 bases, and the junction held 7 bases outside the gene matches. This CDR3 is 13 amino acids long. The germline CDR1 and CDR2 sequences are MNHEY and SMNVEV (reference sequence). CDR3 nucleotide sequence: TGTGCCAGCAGGACAGGGGCGGTTGGCGAGCAGTACTTC. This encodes CASRTGAVGEQYF.

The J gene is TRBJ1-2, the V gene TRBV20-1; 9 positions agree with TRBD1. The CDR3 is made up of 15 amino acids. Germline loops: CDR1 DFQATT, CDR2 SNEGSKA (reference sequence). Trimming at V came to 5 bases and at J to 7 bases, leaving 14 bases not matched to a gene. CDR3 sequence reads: CSAETGTGSYGGYTF. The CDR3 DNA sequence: TGCAGTGCTGAGACCGGGACAGGGTCCTACGGTGGCTACACCTTC.

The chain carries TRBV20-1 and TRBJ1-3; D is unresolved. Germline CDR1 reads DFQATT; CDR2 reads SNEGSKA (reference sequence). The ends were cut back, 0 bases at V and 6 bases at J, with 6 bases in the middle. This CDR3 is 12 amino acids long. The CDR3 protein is CSARDWSNTIYF. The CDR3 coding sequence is TGCAGTGCTAGAGATTGGTCAAACACCATATATTTT.

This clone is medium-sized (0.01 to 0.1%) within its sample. The CDR3: CASSQGQGVTNEKLFF. In nucleotides, the CDR3 is TGTGCCAGCTCTCAAGGACAGGGGGTAACTAATGAAAAACTGTTTTTT. The gene calls are TRBV18 and TRBJ1-4; TRBD1 matches 10 bases. The germline V gene has CDR1 KGHSH and CDR2 LQKENI. The CDR3 has 16 amino acids. J gave up 1 base and V 6 bases, and 5 bases lay outside the gene matches.

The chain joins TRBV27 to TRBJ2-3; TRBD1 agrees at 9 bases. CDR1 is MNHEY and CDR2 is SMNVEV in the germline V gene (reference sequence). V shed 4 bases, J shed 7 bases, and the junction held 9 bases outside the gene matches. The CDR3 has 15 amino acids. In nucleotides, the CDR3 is TGTGCCAGCAGTTCTACAGGGGGCGAAACCAATACGCAGTATTTT. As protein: CASSSTGGETNTQYF.

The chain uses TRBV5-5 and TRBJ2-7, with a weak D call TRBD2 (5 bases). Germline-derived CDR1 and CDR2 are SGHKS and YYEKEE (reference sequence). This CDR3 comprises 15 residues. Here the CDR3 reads CSSSFHRNSYYEQYF. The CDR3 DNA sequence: TGTTCTAGCAGCTTCCACCGGAACAGCTACTACGAGCAGTACTTC. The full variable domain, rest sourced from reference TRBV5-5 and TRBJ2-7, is DAGVTQSPTHLIKTRGQQVTLRCSPISGHKSVSWYQQVLGQGPQFIFQYYEKEERGRGNFPDRFSARQFPNYSSELNVNALLLGDSALYLCSSSFHRNSYYEQYFGPGTRLTVT.

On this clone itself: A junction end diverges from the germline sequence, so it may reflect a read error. In DNA form, the CDR3 reads TGTGCCAGCAGCCAAGTTCCGGGTTACACTGAAGCTGTCTTT. Translating gives CASSQVPGYTEAVF. V usage is TRBV3-1 and J usage is TRBJ1-1; D is uncertain. CDR1 and CDR2 (germline): LGHDT, YNNKEL (reference sequence). There are 14 residues in the CDR3.